The T cell receptor (beta chain) under discussion was sequenced for a study of cytomegalovirus exposure and HLA in healthy donors. The V segment lost 4 bases and the J segment 7 bases; nucleotides outside the gene matches: 9. Germline CDR1 MNHEY, CDR2 SMNVEV (reference sequence). The CDR3 contains 15 residues. Here immunoSEQ multiplex PCR was the method, and the copy in TCRdb shows in-frame clones only, minus some. The top ten clones hold 6% to 9% of a sample with 150,000 to 200,000 clones, more than 80% of them seen once. Sequenced material: PBMCs. The TCR comes from a young man in good health and CMV-seropositive. This chain links TRBV27 with TRBJ2-2, with 7 nucleotides matching TRBD2. The chain's CDR3 is CASSSGREMIGELFF. The CDR3 nucleotides read TGTGCCAGCAGTTCTGGGCGGGAGATGATCGGGGAGCTGTTTTTT.